This T cell receptor (beta chain) was profiled in a study of Tregs in tolerant kidney transplant recipients. Whole-study findings and limits: Findings come from small patient numbers and require larger validation. Biological reproducibility was not directly addressed in this study. The most relevant donor-specific Treg TCRbeta repertoire apparently came from expansion with activated donor B cells.

V was cut by 3 bases and J by 6 bases, with 20 bases left in between. From germline, CDR1 is LNHDA and CDR2 SQIVND (reference sequence). This CDR3 spans 16 amino acids. Thawed PBMCs were FACS-sorted into unstimulated CD4+CD25+CD127- regulatory T cells, CD4+CD25- non-regulatory cells, CD4 and CD8 cells. TCRdb keeps only in-frame clones here, not all; method: immunoSEQ multiplex PCR. There are roughly 250,000 clones in the sample; roughly 80% occur only once, and roughly 0.67% lies in the top ten. A word on this clone: The antigen remains unidentified.

The TCR sequence derives from a human donor in good health. The sample was CD4+ T cells from blood. The genes are TRBV19 and TRBJ1-2; tentatively, D is TRBD1 (5 bases). This chain's CDR3 is CASSMWDAEKRDGYTF. DNA of the CDR3: TGTGCCAGTAGTATGTGGGACGCCGAGAAGAGGGATGGCTACACCTTC.